This TCR beta chain was obtained from a study of blood T cell repertoires in COVID-19. The germline V gene has CDR1 SGHAT and CDR2 FQNNGV. Trimming removed 1 base at V and 7 bases at J, with 8 bases between. This CDR3 has 13 amino acids. This clone was detected a few times. Here immunoSEQ multiplex PCR was the method, and the copy in TCRdb shows in-frame clones only, minus some. This sample has tens of thousands of clones; approximately 78% occur once, and the top ten carry about 4%. Sequencing was carried out using PBMCs or T cells enriched from blood (not recorded which). The receptor comes from a middle-aged woman with acute COVID-19. The rearrangement joins TRBV11-2 to TRBJ1-5; no definite D call. CDR3 nucleotide sequence: TGTGCCAGCAGCTTAGGTCGGGGACAGCCCCAGCATTTT. It encodes CASSLGRGQPQHF.